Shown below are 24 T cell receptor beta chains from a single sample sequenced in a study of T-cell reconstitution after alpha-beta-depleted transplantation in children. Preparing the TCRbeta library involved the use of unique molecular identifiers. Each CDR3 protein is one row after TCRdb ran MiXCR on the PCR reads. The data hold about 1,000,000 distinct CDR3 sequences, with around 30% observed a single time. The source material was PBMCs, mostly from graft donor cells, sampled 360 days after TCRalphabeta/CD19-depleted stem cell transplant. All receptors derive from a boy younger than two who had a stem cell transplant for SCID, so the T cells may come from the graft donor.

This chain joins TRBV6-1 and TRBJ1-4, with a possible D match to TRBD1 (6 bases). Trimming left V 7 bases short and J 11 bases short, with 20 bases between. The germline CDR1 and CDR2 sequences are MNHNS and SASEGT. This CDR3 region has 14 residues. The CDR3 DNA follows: TGTGCCAGCAAGGATGGGACATATAAGTCGAAACTGTTTTTT. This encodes CASKDGTYKSKLFF.

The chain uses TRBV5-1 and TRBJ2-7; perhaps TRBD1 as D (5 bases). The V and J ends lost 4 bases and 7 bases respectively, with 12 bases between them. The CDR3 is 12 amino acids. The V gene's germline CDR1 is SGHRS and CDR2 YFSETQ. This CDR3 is CASSKSHREQYF. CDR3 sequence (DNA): TGCGCCAGCAGCAAATCCCACAGGGAGCAGTACTTC.

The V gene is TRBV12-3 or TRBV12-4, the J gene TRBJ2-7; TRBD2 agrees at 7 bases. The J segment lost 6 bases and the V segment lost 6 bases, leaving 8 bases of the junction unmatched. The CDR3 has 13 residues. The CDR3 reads CASSPGTTFEQYF. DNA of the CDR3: TGTGCCAGCAGCCCCGGGACTACCTTCGAGCAGTACTTC.

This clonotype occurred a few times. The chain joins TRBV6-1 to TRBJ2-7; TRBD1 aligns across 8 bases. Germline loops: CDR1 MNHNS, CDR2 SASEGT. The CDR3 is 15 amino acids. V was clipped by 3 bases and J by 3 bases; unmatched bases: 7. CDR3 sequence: CASSDPTGEHYEQYF. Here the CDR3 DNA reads TGTGCCAGCAGTGACCCGACAGGGGAGCACTACGAGCAGTACTTC.

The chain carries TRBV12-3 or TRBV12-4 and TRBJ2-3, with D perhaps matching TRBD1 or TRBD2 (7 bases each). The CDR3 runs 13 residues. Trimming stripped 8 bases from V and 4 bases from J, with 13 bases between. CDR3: CASFPGGADTQYF. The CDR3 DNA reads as TGTGCCAGCTTTCCAGGGGGGGCAGATACGCAGTATTTT.

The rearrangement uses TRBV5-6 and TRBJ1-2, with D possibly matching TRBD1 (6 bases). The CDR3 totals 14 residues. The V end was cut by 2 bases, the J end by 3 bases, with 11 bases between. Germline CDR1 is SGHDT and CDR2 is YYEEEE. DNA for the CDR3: TGTGCCAGCAGCTTCGAGGGGGAGGACTATGGCTACACCTTC. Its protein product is CASSFEGEDYGYTF.

The CDR3 reads CASSEGLAYEQYF. The CDR3 coding sequence is TGTGCCAGCAGCGAAGGGCTTGCCTACGAGCAGTACTTC. The chain recombines TRBV7-9 with TRBJ2-7; D not resolved. The CDR3 spans 13 residues. V lost 5 bases and J 2 bases, leaving 10 bases between the germline ends. The V gene's germline CDR1 is SEHNR and CDR2 FQNEAQ (reference sequence). The complete variable domain, with remaining parts taken from reference TRBV7-9 and TRBJ2-7, reads DTGVSQNPRHKITKRGQNVTFRCDPISEHNRLYWYRQTLGQGPEFLTYFQNEAQLEKSRLLSDRFSAERPKGSFSTLEIQRTEQGDSAMYLCASSEGLAYEQYFGPGTRLTVT.

The CDR3 reads CASSQGSAYEQYF. Written as DNA, the CDR3 is TGTGCCAGCAGCCAAGGTTCGGCCTACGAGCAGTACTTC. The V gene is TRBV4-2, the J gene TRBJ2-7; D is ambiguous. Germline CDR1 LGHNA, CDR2 YNFKEQ. Trimming stripped 1 base from V and 2 bases from J, with 6 bases between. The CDR3 runs 13 residues.

For the CDR3, the DNA is TGTGCCAGCAGCTTGGGGATCAACGCTAACTATGGCTACACCTTC. This encodes CASSLGINANYGYTF. This chain joins TRBV5-5 and TRBJ1-2; D call uncertain. Germline V gene lookup returns CDR1 SGHKS and CDR2 YYEKEE (reference sequence). This CDR3 region has 15 residues. V lost 0 bases and J 0 bases, leaving 9 bases between the germline ends. Complete variable domain (other parts from reference TRBV5-5 and TRBJ1-2): DAGVTQSPTHLIKTRGQQVTLRCSPISGHKSVSWYQQVLGQGPQFIFQYYEKEERGRGNFPDRFSARQFPNYSSELNVNALLLGDSALYLCASSLGINANYGYTFGSGTRLTVV.

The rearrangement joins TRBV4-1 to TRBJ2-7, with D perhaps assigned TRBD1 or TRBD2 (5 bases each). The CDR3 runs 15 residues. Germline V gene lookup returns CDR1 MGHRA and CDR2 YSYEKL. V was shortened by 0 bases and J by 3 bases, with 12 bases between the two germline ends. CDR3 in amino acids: CASSQDLFGGYEQYF. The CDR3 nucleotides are TGCGCCAGCAGCCAAGATCTTTTTGGGGGCTACGAGCAGTACTTC.

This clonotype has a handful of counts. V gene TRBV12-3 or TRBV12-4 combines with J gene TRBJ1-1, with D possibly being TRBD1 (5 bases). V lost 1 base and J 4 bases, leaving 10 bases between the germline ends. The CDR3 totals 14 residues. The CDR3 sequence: CASSLEGRTTEAFF. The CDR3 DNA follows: TGTGCCAGCAGTTTAGAGGGACGGACCACTGAAGCTTTCTTT.

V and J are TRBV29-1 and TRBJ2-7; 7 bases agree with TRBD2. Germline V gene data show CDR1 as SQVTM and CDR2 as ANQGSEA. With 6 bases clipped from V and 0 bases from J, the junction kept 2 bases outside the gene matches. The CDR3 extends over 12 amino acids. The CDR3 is CSVQRDSYEQYF. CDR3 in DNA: TGCAGCGTGCAGCGGGACTCCTACGAGCAGTACTTC.

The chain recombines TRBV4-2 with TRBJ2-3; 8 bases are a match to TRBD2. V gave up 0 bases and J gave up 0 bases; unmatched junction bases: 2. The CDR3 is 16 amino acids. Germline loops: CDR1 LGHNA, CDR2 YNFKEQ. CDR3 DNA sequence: TGTGCCAGCAGCCAAGATCAGCGGGGGAGCACAGATACGCAGTATTTT. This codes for CASSQDQRGSTDTQYF.

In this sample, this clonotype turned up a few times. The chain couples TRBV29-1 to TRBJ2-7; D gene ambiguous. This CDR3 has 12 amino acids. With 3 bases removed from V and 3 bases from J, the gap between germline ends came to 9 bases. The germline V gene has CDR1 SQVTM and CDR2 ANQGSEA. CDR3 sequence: CSVETSFYEQYF. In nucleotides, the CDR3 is TGCAGCGTTGAGACTTCCTTCTACGAGCAGTACTTC.

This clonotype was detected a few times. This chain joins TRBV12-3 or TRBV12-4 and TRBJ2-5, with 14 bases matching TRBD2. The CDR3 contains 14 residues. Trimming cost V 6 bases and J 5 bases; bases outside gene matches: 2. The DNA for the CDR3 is TGTGCCAGCAGCCGGACTAGCGGGGGGGAGACCCAGTACTTC. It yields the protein CASSRTSGGETQYF.

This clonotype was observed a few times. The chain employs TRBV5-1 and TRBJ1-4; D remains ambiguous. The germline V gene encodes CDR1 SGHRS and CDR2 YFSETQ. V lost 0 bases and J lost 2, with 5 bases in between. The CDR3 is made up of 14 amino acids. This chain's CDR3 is CASSLGETNEKLFF. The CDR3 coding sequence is TGCGCCAGCAGCTTGGGGGAGACTAATGAAAAACTGTTTTTT. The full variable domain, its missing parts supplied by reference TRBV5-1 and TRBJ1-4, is KAGVTQTPRYLIKTRGQQVTLSCSPISGHRSVSWYQQTPGQGLQFLFEYFSETQRNKGNFPGRFSGRQFSNSRSEMNVSTLELGDSALYLCASSLGETNEKLFFGSGTQLSVL.

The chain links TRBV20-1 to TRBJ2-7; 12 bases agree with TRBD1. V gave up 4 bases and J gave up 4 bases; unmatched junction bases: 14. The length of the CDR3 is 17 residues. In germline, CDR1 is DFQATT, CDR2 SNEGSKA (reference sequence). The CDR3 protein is CSAMIREGQGARYEQYF. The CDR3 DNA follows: TGCAGTGCTATGATTAGGGAGGGACAGGGGGCGCGGTACGAGCAGTACTTC.

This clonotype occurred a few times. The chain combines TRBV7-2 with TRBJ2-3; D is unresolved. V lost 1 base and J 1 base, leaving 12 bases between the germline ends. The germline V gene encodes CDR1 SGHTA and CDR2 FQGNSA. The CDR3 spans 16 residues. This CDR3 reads CASSLVLSLRTDTQYF. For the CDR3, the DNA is TGTGCCAGCAGCTTAGTTCTATCGCTCCGCACAGATACGCAGTATTTT.

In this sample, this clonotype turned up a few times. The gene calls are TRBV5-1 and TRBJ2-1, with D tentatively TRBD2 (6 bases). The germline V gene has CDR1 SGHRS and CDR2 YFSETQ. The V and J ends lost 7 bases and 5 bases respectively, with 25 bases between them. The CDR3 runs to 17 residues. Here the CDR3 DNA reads TGCGCCAGCGGGGGGAAATTGCGGACATCAACCCACAATGAGCAGTTCTTC. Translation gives CASGGKLRTSTHNEQFF.

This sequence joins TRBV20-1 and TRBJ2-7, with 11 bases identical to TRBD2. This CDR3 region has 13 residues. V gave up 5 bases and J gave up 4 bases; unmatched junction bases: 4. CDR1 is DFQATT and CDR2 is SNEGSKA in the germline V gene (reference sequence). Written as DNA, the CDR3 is TGCAGTGCTCTGACTAGCGGGGCATACGAGCAGTACTTC. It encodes CSALTSGAYEQYF.

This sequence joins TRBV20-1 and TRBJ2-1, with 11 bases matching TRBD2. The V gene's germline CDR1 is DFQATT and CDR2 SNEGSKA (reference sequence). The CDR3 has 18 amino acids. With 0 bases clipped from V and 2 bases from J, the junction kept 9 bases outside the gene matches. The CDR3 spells CSARDRLAGLQAYNEQFF. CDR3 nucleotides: TGCAGTGCTAGAGATCGACTAGCGGGGCTTCAGGCCTACAATGAGCAGTTCTTC.

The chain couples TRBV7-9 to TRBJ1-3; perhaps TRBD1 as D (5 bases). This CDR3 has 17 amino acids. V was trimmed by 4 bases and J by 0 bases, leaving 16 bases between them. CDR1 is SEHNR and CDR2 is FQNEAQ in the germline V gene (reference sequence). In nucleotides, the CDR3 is TGTGCCAGCAGCTACCCCGGGGGACCCTTCTCTGGAAACACCATATATTTT. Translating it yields CASSYPGGPFSGNTIYF.

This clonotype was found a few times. The DNA of the CDR3 is TGTGCCAGCAGTCGGGACATCAACACCGGGGAGCTGTTTTTT. Its translation: CASSRDINTGELFF. The genes are TRBV12-3 or TRBV12-4 and TRBJ2-2, with D possibly matching TRBD1 (6 bases). The CDR3 consists of 14 residues. The V end lost 5 bases, the J end lost 2 bases, and 9 bases lay between the germline ends.

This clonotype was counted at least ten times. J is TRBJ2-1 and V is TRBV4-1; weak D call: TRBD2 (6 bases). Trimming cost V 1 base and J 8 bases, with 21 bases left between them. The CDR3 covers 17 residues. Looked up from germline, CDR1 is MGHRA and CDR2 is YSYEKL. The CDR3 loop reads CASSQVVPAGLRYEQFF. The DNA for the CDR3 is TGCGCCAGCAGCCAAGTTGTCCCAGCAGGACTAAGGTATGAGCAGTTCTTC.